The subject of this entry is one T cell receptor beta chain. Clones were read by immunoSEQ multiplex PCR, and TCRdb kept only the in-frame ones, dropping some. The sample lists about 13,000 clones; approximately 87% were seen once. This sample stems from a study of T cell changes during pregnancy in multiple sclerosis. The CDR3 length is 16 residues. Trimming took 5 bases from V and 9 from J; bases not matched to a gene: 15. Germline V gives CDR1 LNHNV, CDR2 YYDKDF (reference sequence). This clonotype originated in a female donor in good health, enrolled as a control in a pregnancy study. The sequencing here drew on CD8+ T cells from peripheral blood mononuclear cells, taken after pregnancy. V usage is TRBV15 and J usage is TRBJ2-1, with TRBD2 identical over 8 bases. CDR3 amino acids: CATSDPGTRVWGEQFF. In DNA form, the CDR3 reads TGTGCCACCAGCGACCCCGGGACTAGGGTTTGGGGTGAGCAGTTCTTC.